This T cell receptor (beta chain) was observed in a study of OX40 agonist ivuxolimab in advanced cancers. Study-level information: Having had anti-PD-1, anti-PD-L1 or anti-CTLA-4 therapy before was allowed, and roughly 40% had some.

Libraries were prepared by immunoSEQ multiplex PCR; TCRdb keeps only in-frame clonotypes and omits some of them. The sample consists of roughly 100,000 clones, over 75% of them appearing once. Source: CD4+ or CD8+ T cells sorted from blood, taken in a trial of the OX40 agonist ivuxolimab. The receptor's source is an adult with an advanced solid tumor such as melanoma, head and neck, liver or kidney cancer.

The CDR3 sequence is CASSLGVLSGASTDTQYF. CDR3 sequence (DNA): TGTGCCAGCAGCTTAGGGGTCCTCTCAGGCGCAAGCACAGATACGCAGTATTTT. The chain employs TRBV11-3 and TRBJ2-3; D not certain. Trimming stripped 1 base from V and 0 bases from J, with 17 bases between. Germline V CDR1 and CDR2: SGHNT, YENEEA. This CDR3 has 18 residues.